This T cell receptor beta chain appears in the sequencing data of a study of OX40 agonist ivuxolimab in advanced cancers. In this sample, this clone turned up once. Sequenced by immunoSEQ multiplex PCR; TCRdb stores in-frame clones only, minus some. The table includes about 79,000 clones, roughly 90% detected once. J was trimmed by 1 base and V by 5 bases; bases with no gene match: 6. Germline V gene data show CDR1 as LNHDA and CDR2 as SQIVND (reference sequence). The length of the CDR3 is 15 residues. The chain is built from TRBV19 and TRBJ2-7, with TRBD1 identical over 9 bases. The starting material was CD4+ or CD8+ T cells sorted from blood, obtained in a trial of the OX40 agonist ivuxolimab. The source of this sequence is an adult with an advanced solid tumor such as melanoma, head and neck, liver or kidney cancer. This CDR3 is CASSPGTGRSYEQYF. CDR3 bases: TGTGCCAGTAGTCCCGGGACAGGGCGTTCCTACGAGCAGTACTTC. Full variable domain (remainder filled in from reference TRBV19 and TRBJ2-7): DGGITQSPKYLFRKEGQNVTLSCEQNLNHDAMYWYRQDPGQGLRLIYYSQIVNDFQKGDIAEGYSVSREKKESFPLTVTSAQKNPTAFYLCASSPGTGRSYEQYFGPGTRLTVT.